This T cell receptor (beta chain) was profiled in a study of shared clonotypes between healthy human individuals. CDR3 length: 13 residues. Germline-derived CDR1 and CDR2 are LGHNA and YSLEER. Germline trimming cut 0 bases from V and 13 bases from J; bases unmatched to any gene: 3. Recent acute infections and vaccinations were absent in the healthy HIV-negative adult donors. Every contributor of samples was a Caucasian grown-up residing in Nashville, Tennessee. Genomic DNA of each subset was evenly split across several immunoSEQ plates. The method was immunoSEQ multiplex PCR; TCRdb's version includes in-frame clones alone and lacks a portion of them. The sample yields over a million clones, roughly 96% seen once. As for this clone: Its antigen is not identified.

General study points: Memory subsets had estimated richness that was generally smaller than that of naive subsets.

Input material: naive CD4+ T cells sorted from blood. Subset here: CD45RA+ positively selected. The TCR comes from a man aged 30-40 years in good health. The V gene is TRBV4-3, the J gene TRBJ2-2; 9 bases match TRBD2. CDR3 sequence (DNA): TGCGCCAGCAGCCAAGATCAAGCGGGAGGGCTGTTTTTT. Translating it yields CASSQDQAGGLFF.